Below are 14 T cell receptor beta chains sequenced from a single sample in a study of blood T cells in healthy people across ages. The use of a sample-barcoded 5' primer and a J-beta primer mix characterized a second PCR of about 6 to 12 cycles. Via MiXCR, TCRdb re-called the 5' RACE reads, giving one row per CDR3 protein. This sample has over 1.5 million distinct CDR3 sequences, with approximately 50% found just once. The specimen was blood. The receptors were gathered from a woman aged 35 to 49 in good health.

This chain joins TRBV7-9 and TRBJ2-5; D is perhaps TRBD1 or TRBD2 (6 bases each). The DNA end is more similar to TRBJ2-7, so the J call may be wrong. Germline V lookup: CDR1 SEHNR, CDR2 FQNEAQ (reference sequence). The CDR3 has 16 residues. The CDR3 here is CASKWPEGGLGDEQYF. The CDR3 DNA reads as TGTGCCAGCAAGTGGCCTGAGGGGGGTCTGGGCGACGAGCAGTACTTC.

The V call is TRBV28, the J call TRBJ2-1, with 11 bases matching TRBD2. This CDR3 spans 16 amino acids. The V gene end was trimmed by 5 bases and the J gene end by 6 bases; junction bases not matched to a gene: 9. CDR1 is MDHEN, CDR2 SYDVKM, per germline. CDR3 amino acids: CASSPPLAGGSNEQFF. CDR3 sequence (DNA): TGTGCCAGCAGTCCGCCCCTAGCGGGGGGAAGCAATGAGCAGTTCTTC.

On this clonotype itself: This may come from a read error, since a much larger clone is one base off. The chain carries TRBV7-7 and TRBJ2-5, with TRBD2 as a possible D gene (5 bases). This CDR3 has 14 residues. Germline CDR1 SSHAT, CDR2 FNYEAQ (reference sequence). The CDR3 protein is CASNLASQQETQYF. The CDR3 bases are TGTGCTAGCAACTTAGCGTCCCAGCAAGAGACCCAGTACTTC.

This rearrangement joins TRBV20-1 to TRBJ2-1; no definite D call. The CDR3 runs to 18 residues. Germline CDR1 and CDR2: DFQATT and SNEGSKA (reference sequence). Trimming removed 0 bases from V and 1 base from J, with 19 bases in between. CDR3 region: CSAREDRGTTLSYNEQFF. CDR3 coding DNA: TGCAGTGCTAGAGAGGATAGAGGTACCACTTTATCCTACAATGAGCAGTTCTTC.

This clonotype was recorded a few times. The V call is TRBV28, the J call TRBJ1-2; D call uncertain. This CDR3 has 15 amino acids. Germline V CDR1 and CDR2: MDHEN, SYDVKM. V lost 5 bases and J lost 5, with 18 bases in between. This CDR3 is CASSPIRARGYGYTF. Written as DNA, the CDR3 is TGTGCCAGCAGTCCCATCCGGGCACGCGGTTATGGCTACACCTTC.

The genes are TRBV7-2 and TRBJ2-1; 11 bases fit TRBD2. Germline values: CDR1 SGHTA, CDR2 FQGNSA. The CDR3 covers 17 residues. J was trimmed by 4 bases and V by 0 bases; bases with no gene match: 5. CDR3 loop: CASSLASTSGTYNEQFF. The CDR3 coding sequence is TGTGCCAGCAGCTTAGCTTCGACTAGCGGGACTTACAATGAGCAGTTCTTC.

The chain recombines TRBV6-6 with TRBJ2-4; perhaps D is TRBD1 or TRBD2 (6 bases each). In germline, CDR1 is MNHNY, CDR2 SVGAGI (reference sequence). V lost 10 bases and J lost 0, with 13 bases in between. The CDR3 loop spans 14 amino acids. The CDR3 reads CAITGGVAKNIQYF. CDR3 DNA: TGTGCCATCACCGGGGGCGTAGCCAAAAACATTCAGTACTTC.

This clonotype was found a few times. In DNA, the CDR3 is TGTGCCGGGGGCCCTCCGGCGGCCCAGTACTTC. Encoded protein: CAGGPPAAQYF. The chain joins TRBV6-1 to TRBJ2-5, with D perhaps TRBD1 (6 bases). The CDR3 is 11 residues long. Germline V gene sequence: CDR1 MNHNS, CDR2 SASEGT. Trimming pared 11 bases from V and 9 bases from J, leaving 16 bases between.

CDR3 nucleotides: TGTGCCAGCAGCGTGGGAGCAACCGATGGCTACACCTTC. Translating gives CASSVGATDGYTF. V usage is TRBV28 and J usage is TRBJ1-2; D ambiguous. V was clipped by 6 bases and J by 6 bases, with 14 bases between them. Germline CDR1 and CDR2: MDHEN and SYDVKM. The CDR3 runs to 13 residues.

This chain connects TRBV2 to TRBJ2-4; 8 nucleotides align to TRBD1. The CDR3 length is 16 residues. With V trimmed by 1 base and J by 3 bases, 5 bases remained unmatched. Germline V gene sequence: CDR1 SNHLY, CDR2 FYNNEI. As DNA, the CDR3 is TGTGCCAGCAGTGAAGACAGGGGGATGGGCAAAAACATTCAGTACTTC. It specifies CASSEDRGMGKNIQYF.

The gene calls are TRBV5-1 and TRBJ2-5; 14 bases are shared with TRBD2. V lost 3 bases to trimming and J lost 4 bases; unmatched junction nucleotides: 8. Germline values: CDR1 SGHRS, CDR2 YFSETQ. The CDR3 spans 17 residues. In nucleotides, the CDR3 is TGCGCCAGCAGCTCCGGGACTAGCGGGGGCCTTCGAGAGACCCAGTACTTC. It is translated as CASSSGTSGGLRETQYF. Combining the CDR3 with reference TRBV5-1 and TRBJ2-5 gives the whole variable domain KAGVTQTPRYLIKTRGQQVTLSCSPISGHRSVSWYQQTPGQGLQFLFEYFSETQRNKGNFPGRFSGRQFSNSRSEMNVSTLELGDSALYLCASSSGTSGGLRETQYFGPGTRLLVL.

This chain connects TRBV15 to TRBJ2-5; TRBD1 matches 8 bases. The germline gives CDR1 LNHNV, CDR2 YYDKDF (reference sequence). Trimming took 3 bases from V and 5 from J; bases not matched to a gene: 14. This CDR3 has 17 amino acids. CDR3 residues: CATSSWATGGLGETQYF. The CDR3 nucleotides are TGTGCCACCAGCAGCTGGGCTACAGGGGGATTAGGGGAGACCCAGTACTTC.

V gene TRBV5-1 combines with J gene TRBJ2-5; 7 nucleotides line up with TRBD1. This CDR3 region has 15 residues. The germline CDR1 and CDR2 sequences are SGHRS and YFSETQ. With 2 bases clipped from V and 4 bases from J, the junction kept 8 bases outside the gene matches. The DNA for the CDR3 is TGCGCCAGCAGCTTCGGACAGGATCTTCGAGAGACCCAGTACTTC. Translated: CASSFGQDLRETQYF.

This clonotype was observed a single time. J is TRBJ2-3 and V is TRBV20-1, with unresolved D. Trimming removed 5 bases at V and 2 bases at J, with 14 bases between. Germline CDR1 and CDR2: DFQATT and SNEGSKA (reference sequence). The CDR3 is 14 residues long. The CDR3 here is CSAWTTENTDTQYF. The CDR3 nucleotides are TGCAGTGCTTGGACGACTGAAAACACAGATACGCAGTATTTT.